This T cell receptor beta chain is from a study of T cell responses to AZD1222 COVID-19 vaccine. Study conclusions and caveats: Donors were chiefly white British, with a greater number of females, and clonal diversity was perhaps underestimated. Along spike, vaccine-associated CD4 TCRs were found throughout, with dominance at 160-218 and 743-854. Unmutated variant regions reportedly attract nearly half of all spike-specific TCRs.

Trimming shortened V by 8 bases and J by 6 bases, and 7 bases separated the two germline ends. The CDR3 is 10 amino acids. Germline V lookup: CDR1 LGHDT, CDR2 YNNKEL (reference sequence). Data came from immunoSEQ multiplex PCR; TCRdb stores just in-frame clones and leaves some out. Among under 150,000 clones listed, approximately 80% were seen once. For this clone: Its antigen remains unknown.

The TCR comes from an adult who received the AZD1222 COVID-19 vaccine. This material consisted of peripheral blood, taken 28 days after the second AZD1222 dose. V and J are TRBV3-1 (or the pseudogene TRBV3-2) and TRBJ2-5; unclear D gene. This CDR3 reads CASGMKTQYF. CDR3 nucleotide sequence: TGTGCCAGCGGGATGAAGACCCAGTACTTC.